This record concerns one TCR beta chain sequence. These data originate in a study of blood T cell repertoires in COVID-19. About the study: Acute and convalescent COVID-19 samples came from the United States, Italy and Spain. PBMCs, B-cell-depleted T cells, or T cells provided the cDNA or gDNA that made up the material.

Libraries were prepared by immunoSEQ multiplex PCR; TCRdb keeps only in-frame clonotypes and omits some of them. The table records a few hundred thousand clones, approximately 82% of them present only once. Germline trimming cut 0 bases from V and 5 bases from J; bases unmatched to any gene: 7. In germline, CDR1 is SGDLS, CDR2 YYNGEE. This CDR3 comprises 15 residues. Material for sequencing was peripheral blood. This chain connects TRBV9 to TRBJ2-7; 8 bases are shared with TRBD1. The TCR originated in a woman between 40 and 50 years old who had recovered from COVID-19. The CDR3 is CASSVGGQGSNEQYF. In DNA, the CDR3 is TGTGCCAGCAGCGTAGGAGGACAGGGCTCGAACGAGCAGTACTTC.